This T cell receptor (beta chain) was found in a study of blood T cell repertoires in COVID-19. Looking at the study overall: The United States, Italy and Spain were the sources of the acute and convalescent COVID-19 samples. PBMCs, B-cell-depleted T cells, or T cells were the source of the cDNA or gDNA that made up the material.

Per the original data handling: Amplification of reference gene primers provided the estimated nucleated cell counts. Profiling relied on immunoSEQ multiplex PCR, and the TCRdb table lists in-frame clones only, not all of them. V, J and clone size reflect that table, while D and trimming were determined from the DNA. The sample gives 130,000 or so clones, about four fifths of which show up once; roughly 17% is in the top ten. What was sequenced was peripheral blood. The sequence derives from a woman aged 80 or older with acute or convalescent COVID-19.

CDR3: CAISESGRYQPQHF. In nucleotides, the CDR3 is TGTGCCATCAGTGAGTCGGGCCGATATCAGCCCCAGCATTTT. This chain links TRBV10-3 with TRBJ1-5; D is unclear. The CDR3 consists of 14 residues. CDR1 and CDR2 (germline): ENHRY, SYGVKD. V lost 0 bases to trimming and J lost 5 bases, with 8 bases between them.